The 32 T cell receptor beta chains below were found in one sample sequenced in a study of blood T cell repertoires in COVID-19 (dated by TCRdb to the early 2020s). Library preparation was by the immunoSEQ multiplex PCR assay. Not all clones reach the TCRdb copy of this immuneACCESS table, which keeps in-frame sequences only. Checked studies attribute under half of the gap to unresolved V genes and leave the rest unexplained. The sample yields under 250,000 clones; roughly 85% were counted once. The leading ten clones occupy about 8.2% of the sample. The specimen was PBMCs or T cells enriched from blood (not recorded which). The receptor source for this set is a woman between 50 and 59 years old with acute COVID-19.

V gene TRBV5-6 combines with J gene TRBJ2-2; perhaps TRBD2 as D (5 bases). Germline assignment: CDR1 SGHDT and CDR2 YYEEEE. Trimming shortened V by 0 bases and J by 3 bases, and 9 bases separated the two germline ends. The CDR3 runs 15 residues. CDR3 loop: CASSLAPGYTGELFF. The CDR3 bases are TGTGCCAGCAGCTTGGCCCCGGGGTACACCGGGGAGCTGTTTTTT.

With regard to this clone: Other nucleotide sequences from this sample produce the same CDR3. The chain is built from TRBV6-5 and TRBJ1-5, with D perhaps TRBD1 (5 bases). Germline lookup yields CDR1 MNHEY and CDR2 SVGAGI. There are 15 residues in the CDR3. V was cut by 6 bases and J by 0 bases, with 12 bases left in between. The CDR3 coding sequence is TGTGCCAGCAGGAAGCAGGGCGATAGCAATCAGCCCCAGCATTTT. Amino acids: CASRKQGDSNQPQHF.

V is TRBV25-1 and J is TRBJ2-7; D remains ambiguous. The CDR3 length is 14 residues. CDR1 is MGHDK, CDR2 SYGVNS, per germline. Trimming stripped 8 bases from V and 1 base from J, with 15 bases between. The CDR3 DNA reads TGTGCCAGCCAGCCCCGGAGCAGTTCCTACGAGCAGTACTTC. Translation: CASQPRSSSYEQYF.

The chain carries TRBV6-5 and TRBJ2-7, with D perhaps matching TRBD1 (6 bases). Germline V gives CDR1 MNHEY, CDR2 SVGAGI. The V end lost 6 bases, the J end lost 1 base, and 7 bases lay between the germline ends. The CDR3 has 12 residues. The CDR3 DNA sequence: TGTGCCAGCAGGGGGGCATCCTACGAGCAGTACTTC. Its translation: CASRGASYEQYF.

This chain links TRBV5-4 with TRBJ2-1; D perhaps matches TRBD2 (6 bases). CDR3 length equals 15 residues. Germline CDR1 SGHNT, CDR2 YYREEE (reference sequence). V was trimmed by 4 bases and J by 0 bases, leaving 11 bases between them. The CDR3, as DNA: TGTGCCAGCAGCACGATGACTAGCTCCTACAATGAGCAGTTCTTC. It codes for CASSTMTSSYNEQFF. Complete variable domain (other parts from reference TRBV5-4 and TRBJ2-1): ETGVTQSPTHLIKTRGQQVTLRCSSQSGHNTVSWYQQALGQGPQFIFQYYREEENGRGNFPPRFSGLQFPNYSSELNVNALELDDSALYLCASSTMTSSYNEQFFGPGTRLTVL.

The chain joins TRBV19 to TRBJ2-1, with 13 bases lining up with TRBD2. Looked up from germline, CDR1 is LNHDA and CDR2 is SQIVND (reference sequence). The CDR3 extends over 16 amino acids. V was clipped by 5 bases and J by 6 bases; unmatched bases: 7. The CDR3 nucleotides are TGTGCCAGTAGTCAGAGACTAGCGGGGGGCCTCAATGAGCAGTTCTTC. Translated: CASSQRLAGGLNEQFF.

The V call is TRBV3-1 (or the pseudogene TRBV3-2), the J call TRBJ1-1, with unresolved D. V lost 1 base and J lost 6, with 9 bases in between. Germline CDR1 LGHDT, CDR2 YNNKEL (reference sequence). The CDR3 has 13 amino acids. CDR3 bases: TGTGCCAGCAGCCAAGGACTCGCCCCTGAAGCTTTCTTT. The encoded protein is CASSQGLAPEAFF.

The chain links TRBV18 to TRBJ1-1; 8 nucleotides align to TRBD1. Germline CDR1 and CDR2: KGHSH and LQKENI. The trim removed 6 bases at V and 2 bases at J, leaving 11 bases unmatched. The CDR3 covers 16 residues. CDR3 amino acids: CASSPQGAGGNTEAFF. The DNA for the CDR3 is TGTGCCAGCTCGCCCCAGGGGGCTGGAGGCAACACTGAAGCTTTCTTT.

The chain links TRBV28 to TRBJ1-5; 7 bases line up with TRBD1. After removal of 2 bases from V and 7 bases from J, the junction contained 8 bases not matched to a gene. Germline assignment: CDR1 MDHEN and CDR2 SYDVKM. The CDR3 spans 15 residues. The CDR3 sequence: CASSLGHRGGQPQHF. The CDR3 nucleotides read TGTGCCAGCAGTTTAGGACACAGGGGTGGGCAGCCCCAGCATTTT.

The J gene is TRBJ2-1, the V gene TRBV9, with 13 positions matching TRBD2. This CDR3 comprises 15 residues. The germline V gene has CDR1 SGDLS and CDR2 YYNGEE. Unmatched junction bases numbered 4, after V lost 4 bases and J lost 6 bases. CDR3 nucleotides: TGTGCCAGCAGCTCACTAGCGGGGGGGCCCAATGAGCAGTTCTTC. Residues: CASSSLAGGPNEQFF.

The chain has TRBV7-9 and TRBJ1-1, with a possible D match to TRBD1 (5 bases). The germline V and J ends were trimmed by 2 bases and 1 base, with 14 bases remaining between them. The CDR3 runs to 16 residues. Per germline, CDR1 SEHNR and CDR2 FQNEAQ (reference sequence). The CDR3 here is CASSLSRTGGNTEAFF. In DNA form, the CDR3 reads TGTGCCAGCAGCTTAAGTAGGACGGGGGGGAACACTGAAGCTTTCTTT.

The rearrangement uses TRBV5-6 and TRBJ1-1; 11 nucleotides line up with TRBD1. Per germline, CDR1 SGHDT and CDR2 YYEEEE. V gave up 5 bases and J gave up 1 base; unmatched junction bases: 7. The length of the CDR3 is 16 residues. This CDR3 reads CASRAGQGARNTEAFF. The CDR3 DNA reads TGTGCCAGCAGGGCCGGACAGGGGGCGAGGAACACTGAAGCTTTCTTT. The entire variable domain, with the rest obtained from reference TRBV5-6 and TRBJ1-1, is as follows: DAGVTQSPTHLIKTRGQQVTLRCSPKSGHDTVSWYQQALGQGPQFIFQYYEEEERQRGNFPDRFSGHQFPNYSSELNVNALLLGDSALYLCASRAGQGARNTEAFFGQGTRLTVV.

Regarding this clone: This may be a read error, as it is one base from a much larger clone. The rearrangement links TRBV7-8 to TRBJ1-1; D gene uncertain. V was trimmed by 2 bases and J by 1 base, leaving 2 bases between them. CDR1 and CDR2 (germline): SGHVS, FQNEAQ. The CDR3 is made up of 12 amino acids. Here the CDR3 reads CASSLQNTEAFF. The CDR3 DNA sequence: TGTGCCAGCAGCTTACAGAACACTGAAGCTTTCTTT.

The chain is built from TRBV9 and TRBJ1-1; TRBD1 is a possible D gene (5 bases). The V end was cut by 0 bases, the J end by 1 base, with 10 bases between. The V gene's germline CDR1 is SGDLS and CDR2 YYNGEE. CDR3 size: 15 residues. Written as DNA, the CDR3 is TGTGCCAGCAGCGTAGTTCCCGGGGGGAACACTGAAGCTTTCTTT. It is translated as CASSVVPGGNTEAFF.

The V gene is TRBV19, the J gene TRBJ2-2; 11 nucleotides agree with TRBD2. Germline loops: CDR1 LNHDA, CDR2 SQIVND (reference sequence). J lost 0 bases, V lost 2 bases, and 5 bases had no gene match. The CDR3 is 18 residues long. For the CDR3, the DNA is TGTGCCAGTAGTATAACCCTAGCGGGGGGCCCGAACACCGGGGAGCTGTTTTTT. Translated, it gives CASSITLAGGPNTGELFF.

The gene calls are TRBV18 and TRBJ2-1; D is possibly TRBD1 (6 bases). This CDR3 is built from 15 residues. Germline V gives CDR1 KGHSH, CDR2 LQKENI. V was shortened by 3 bases and J by 5 bases, with 14 bases between the two germline ends. CDR3 in DNA: TGTGCCAGCTCACCTAGTTCTCGACAGGACAATGAGCAGTTCTTC. It codes for CASSPSSRQDNEQFF. The whole variable domain, filled in from reference TRBV18 and TRBJ2-1, reads NAGVMQNPRHLVRRRGQEARLRCSPMKGHSHVYWYRQLPEEGLKFMVYLQKENIIDESGMPKERFSAEFPKEGPSILRIQQVVRGDSAAYFCASSPSSRQDNEQFFGPGTRLTVL.

The V and J genes are TRBV29-1 and TRBJ2-5, with TRBD1 identical over 7 bases. After removal of 7 bases from V and 5 bases from J, the junction contained 7 bases not matched to a gene. The CDR3 has 12 amino acids. Germline V gene sequence: CDR1 SQVTM, CDR2 ANQGSEA. CDR3 sequence: CSGRQGVETQYF. CDR3 in DNA: TGCAGCGGCCGACAGGGTGTTGAGACCCAGTACTTC.

This clone has a single count. The chain uses TRBV6-5 and TRBJ1-1; TRBD1 is a possible D gene (5 bases). This CDR3 comprises 15 residues. V gave up 0 bases and J gave up 1 base, with 9 bases separating them. Per the germline V gene, CDR1 is MNHEY and CDR2 is SVGAGI. The CDR3 sequence: CASSYSGQWNTEAFF. CDR3 in DNA: TGTGCCAGCAGTTACTCGGGGCAGTGGAACACTGAAGCTTTCTTT.

This chain connects TRBV30 to TRBJ2-7; tentative D call: TRBD2 (5 bases). V was shortened by 3 bases and J by 4 bases, with 19 bases between the two germline ends. CDR3 length equals 15 residues. The germline gives CDR1 GTSNPN, CDR2 SVGIG (reference sequence). The CDR3 region has the DNA TGTGCCTGGAGGGAGCCAGGTGGTTCGGGGTACGAGCAGTACTTC. Its protein is CAWREPGGSGYEQYF.

The chain couples TRBV18 to TRBJ1-2, with TRBD1 identical over 8 bases. V lost 5 bases to trimming and J lost 4 bases; unmatched junction nucleotides: 6. This CDR3 spans 14 amino acids. CDR1 is KGHSH, CDR2 LQKENI, per germline. The CDR3 here is CASSSTGAIYGYTF. The DNA of the CDR3 is TGTGCCAGCTCATCGACAGGGGCGATCTATGGCTACACCTTC. The variable domain in full, with the rest retrieved from reference TRBV18 and TRBJ1-2, is NAGVMQNPRHLVRRRGQEARLRCSPMKGHSHVYWYRQLPEEGLKFMVYLQKENIIDESGMPKERFSAEFPKEGPSILRIQQVVRGDSAAYFCASSSTGAIYGYTFGSGTRLTVV.

The CDR3 is CASSFEGGYGYTF. CDR3 nucleotides: TGTGCCAGCAGCTTCGAGGGCGGCTATGGCTACACCTTC. V and J are TRBV11-2 and TRBJ1-2; D is undetermined. This CDR3 comprises 13 residues. The germline V and J ends were trimmed by 3 bases and 4 bases, with 9 bases remaining between them. Germline V gene lookup returns CDR1 SGHAT and CDR2 FQNNGV.

The DNA of the CDR3 is TGTGCCAGCTCACCCCGGTTAGCGGGGGGCACAGATACGCAGTATTTT. The encoded protein is CASSPRLAGGTDTQYF. This chain uses TRBV18 with TRBJ2-3; 9 bases fit TRBD2. CDR3 length: 16 amino acids. V lost 3 bases to trimming and J lost 1 base; unmatched junction nucleotides: 5. The germline V gene has CDR1 KGHSH and CDR2 LQKENI.

The CDR3 reads CASSSRGGAASSTDTQYF. The DNA of the CDR3 is TGTGCCAGTAGTTCTCGCGGGGGGGCCGCTTCTAGCACAGATACGCAGTATTTT. The chain couples TRBV19 to TRBJ2-3; 9 bases are a match to TRBD2. Germline V gives CDR1 LNHDA, CDR2 SQIVND (reference sequence). Trimming took 5 bases from V and 0 from J; bases not matched to a gene: 12. The CDR3 extends over 18 amino acids. Full variable domain (missing parts from reference TRBV19 and TRBJ2-3): DGGITQSPKYLFRKEGQNVTLSCEQNLNHDAMYWYRQDPGQGLRLIYYSQIVNDFQKGDIAEGYSVSREKKESFPLTVTSAQKNPTAFYLCASSSRGGAASSTDTQYFGPGTRLTVL.

The chain couples TRBV15 to TRBJ1-2, with TRBD1 matching 10 bases. There are 14 residues in the CDR3. Germline-derived CDR1 and CDR2 are LNHNV and YYDKDF (reference sequence). After removal of 0 bases from V and 6 bases from J, the junction contained 1 base not matched to a gene. CDR3 sequence reads: CATSRDDRGHGYTF. The DNA of the CDR3 is TGTGCCACCAGCAGAGATGACAGGGGGCATGGCTACACCTTC.

The chain uses TRBV18 and TRBJ1-1, with D perhaps TRBD1 (5 bases). This CDR3 contains 14 residues. The germline gives CDR1 KGHSH, CDR2 LQKENI. Trimming cost V 3 bases and J 2 bases, with 10 bases left between them. The CDR3 DNA follows: TGTGCCAGCTCACCCCAGGGTGGTAACACTGAAGCTTTCTTT. Protein: CASSPQGGNTEAFF.

This chain connects TRBV3-1 (or the pseudogene TRBV3-2) to TRBJ1-6; perhaps TRBD1 as D (6 bases). The V and J ends lost 5 bases and 14 bases respectively, with 16 bases between them. The germline V gene encodes CDR1 LGHDT and CDR2 YNNKEL (reference sequence). The CDR3 is 13 residues long. CDR3 nucleotide sequence: TGTGCCAGCAGCACAGGGTCCGATAACTCCCTCCACTTT. It codes for CASSTGSDNSLHF.

The chain employs TRBV13 and TRBJ2-1; 9 bases are a match to TRBD1. The CDR3 is 16 residues long. V shed 5 bases and J 3 bases; nucleotides not matched to a gene: 8. Germline V gene data show CDR1 as PRHDT and CDR2 as FYEKMQ (reference sequence). CDR3 residues: CASSLGRDRVYNEQFF. In DNA, the CDR3 is TGTGCCAGCAGCCTGGGGCGGGACAGGGTCTACAATGAGCAGTTCTTC. The full variable domain, rest sourced from reference TRBV13 and TRBJ2-1, is AAGVIQSPRHLIKEKRETATLKCYPIPRHDTVYWYQQGPGQDPQFLISFYEKMQSDKGSIPDRFSAQQFSDYHSELNMSSLELGDSALYFCASSLGRDRVYNEQFFGPGTRLTVL.

This chain connects TRBV7-9 to TRBJ2-1; 9 bases map to TRBD2. Looked up from germline, CDR1 is SEHNR and CDR2 is FQNEAQ (reference sequence). The CDR3 extends over 14 amino acids. The trim removed 6 bases at V and 1 base at J, leaving 1 base unmatched. The CDR3 coding sequence is TGTGCCAGCAGAACTAGCGGGTCCTACAATGAGCAGTTCTTC. The encoded protein is CASRTSGSYNEQFF. Full variable domain (outside the CDR3, taken from reference TRBV7-9 and TRBJ2-1): DTGVSQNPRHKITKRGQNVTFRCDPISEHNRLYWYRQTLGQGPEFLTYFQNEAQLEKSRLLSDRFSAERPKGSFSTLEIQRTEQGDSAMYLCASRTSGSYNEQFFGPGTRLTVL.

This clone was seen only a few times. This chain connects TRBV7-9 to TRBJ2-7; 10 positions agree with TRBD2. The CDR3 length is 15 residues. CDR1 and CDR2 from the germline V gene are SEHNR and FQNEAQ (reference sequence). Unmatched junction bases numbered 5, after V lost 3 bases and J lost 3 bases. CDR3 region: CASSFSGGLLYEQYF. The CDR3 DNA sequence: TGTGCCAGCAGCTTTAGCGGGGGGCTCCTCTACGAGCAGTACTTC.

The rearrangement uses TRBV6-4 and TRBJ2-2; 7 bases fit TRBD1. Germline V CDR1 and CDR2: MRHNA, SNTAGT. The CDR3 totals 14 residues. After removal of 3 bases from V and 4 bases from J, the junction contained 2 bases not matched to a gene. The CDR3 DNA is TGTGCCAGCAGTGAGGCAGGGGGCACCGGGGAGCTGTTTTTT. It translates to CASSEAGGTGELFF.

At least ten counts were recorded for this clone. The V call is TRBV12-3 or TRBV12-4, the J call TRBJ1-6, with unresolved D. This CDR3 contains 12 residues. The V end was cut by 5 bases, the J end by 7 bases, with 6 bases between. The CDR3 nucleotides are TGTGCCAGCAGTGGGGAGAATTCACCCCTCCACTTT. Its protein product is CASSGENSPLHF.

This clone was picked up one time. This rearrangement joins TRBV4-3 to TRBJ1-2; D uncertain. The CDR3 length is 15 residues. Germline V CDR1 and CDR2: LGHNA, YSLEER. V was shortened by 4 bases and J by 6 bases, with 18 bases between the two germline ends. CDR3 DNA sequence: TGCGCCAGCAGCCCCAATAGGGAGGAACGGGATGGCTACACCTTC. Protein: CASSPNREERDGYTF.